What follows are 18 T cell receptor beta chains derived from one specimen sequenced in a study of OX40 agonist ivuxolimab in advanced cancers. TCRdb's copy holds only in-frame clones and misses some; the assay was immunoSEQ multiplex PCR. The sample lists some 45,000 clones; approximately 86% were seen once. The sequences come from CD4+ or CD8+ T cells sorted from blood, collected in a trial of the OX40 agonist ivuxolimab. The receptors here all came from an adult with an advanced solid tumor such as melanoma, head and neck, liver or kidney cancer.

The rearrangement joins TRBV19 to TRBJ2-3, with no clear D. This CDR3 contains 15 residues. Between the trimmed V and J ends, which lost 3 bases and 0 bases, there was a span of 10 bases. Germline values: CDR1 LNHDA, CDR2 SQIVND (reference sequence). The CDR3 DNA reads as TGTGCCAGTAGTATCTTCATATCTAGCACAGATACGCAGTATTTT. This codes for CASSIFISSTDTQYF.

The chain couples TRBV6-5 to TRBJ1-4, with a weak D call TRBD1 (5 bases). V gave up 7 bases and J gave up 10 bases, with 22 bases separating them. The germline V gene encodes CDR1 MNHEY and CDR2 SVGAGI. This CDR3 has 15 residues. CDR3 sequence: CASTTGRAGSGKLFF. The CDR3 bases are TGTGCCAGCACCACAGGCAGGGCAGGATCGGGAAAACTGTTTTTT.

This chain links TRBV27 with TRBJ2-5; tentative D call: TRBD1 (6 bases). Deletions cut 6 bases from V and 0 bases from J, with 20 bases between. CDR3 length: 17 residues. The germline V gene encodes CDR1 MNHEY and CDR2 SMNVEV (reference sequence). The CDR3 region has the DNA TGTGCCAGCAGCCGACGCTTGGACAGAACGTACCAAGAGACCCAGTACTTC. It is translated as CASSRRLDRTYQETQYF.

The V call is TRBV25-1, the J call TRBJ2-1; D is unclear. Trimming took 3 bases from V and 3 from J, leaving 9 bases between them. CDR1 and CDR2 (germline): MGHDK, SYGVNS. The CDR3 length is 14 residues. The CDR3 nucleotides read TGTGCCAGCAGTGATGAAAAGGGCTACAATGAGCAGTTCTTC. Its translation: CASSDEKGYNEQFF.

A single count supports this clone. V and J are TRBV4-1 and TRBJ1-5; D is perhaps TRBD1 (5 bases). The CDR3 consists of 18 residues. The V end lost 0 bases, the J end lost 7 bases, and 22 bases lay between the germline ends. Germline V gives CDR1 MGHRA, CDR2 YSYEKL. Here the CDR3 DNA reads TGCGCCAGCAGCCAAGATTTCCAAATCAGGGTCATGGGCCAGCCCCAGCATTTT. This translates into CASSQDFQIRVMGQPQHF.

The chain employs TRBV19 and TRBJ1-2, with 9 bases lining up with TRBD1. V shed 7 bases, J shed 2 bases, and the junction held 14 bases outside the gene matches. In germline, CDR1 is LNHDA, CDR2 SQIVND (reference sequence). The CDR3 consists of 17 residues. The CDR3 sequence: CASTPYPVGTGNYGYTF. CDR3 nucleotides: TGTGCCAGTACTCCATACCCCGTTGGGACAGGGAACTATGGCTACACCTTC.

The rearrangement joins TRBV15 to TRBJ1-2; tentative D call: TRBD1 (5 bases). The V gene's germline CDR1 is LNHNV and CDR2 YYDKDF (reference sequence). V was cut by 5 bases and J by 5 bases, with 6 bases left in between. The CDR3 length is 11 residues. The CDR3 DNA sequence: TGTGCCACCAGCGGGGGATATGGCTACACCTTC. Amino acid sequence: CATSGGYGYTF.

In this sample, this clone turned up once. V is TRBV13 and J is TRBJ2-2; 9 nucleotides agree with TRBD1. Per the germline V gene, CDR1 is PRHDT and CDR2 is FYEKMQ (reference sequence). The CDR3 is made up of 15 amino acids. Trimming at V came to 5 bases and at J to 7 bases, leaving 8 bases not matched to a gene. The CDR3 bases are TGTGCCAGCAGCAAGAACAGGGGGCAGGGCGGGGAGCTGTTTTTT. Residues: CASSKNRGQGGELFF.

This chain connects TRBV29-1 to TRBJ1-2, with TRBD1 matching over 7 bases. CDR3 length: 14 amino acids. Germline CDR1 SQVTM, CDR2 ANQGSEA. Losses at the gene ends were 6 bases for V and 0 bases for J; bases not matched to a gene: 7. The CDR3 coding sequence is TGCAGCGTGGCGGACAGGAGAGCTAACTATGGCTACACCTTC. The encoded protein is CSVADRRANYGYTF.

The chain recombines TRBV28 with TRBJ1-1; unclear D gene. Trimming cost V 6 bases and J 5 bases, with 16 bases left between them. CDR1 is MDHEN and CDR2 is SYDVKM in the germline V gene. CDR3 length: 14 amino acids. CDR3 amino acids: CASSLPGAVTEAFF. The CDR3 bases are TGTGCCAGCAGCCTCCCGGGTGCAGTGACTGAAGCTTTCTTT.

V usage is TRBV18 and J usage is TRBJ1-2; a weak D match, TRBD1 (6 bases). V was cut by 2 bases and J by 1 base, with 11 bases left in between. Germline CDR1 reads KGHSH; CDR2 reads LQKENI. This CDR3 comprises 15 residues. This chain's CDR3 is CASSPTDRINYGYTF. The DNA of the CDR3 is TGTGCCAGCTCACCAACCGACAGGATTAACTATGGCTACACCTTC.

V usage is TRBV4-1 and J usage is TRBJ2-7; D remains unclear. CDR1 and CDR2 from the germline V gene are MGHRA and YSYEKL. V lost 0 bases to trimming and J lost 3 bases, with 6 bases between them. The CDR3 totals 13 residues. CDR3 coding DNA: TGCGCCAGCAGCCAAGATGCCGGCTACGAGCAGTACTTC. Encoded protein: CASSQDAGYEQYF.

This clone was recorded only once. The rearrangement joins TRBV11-2 to TRBJ1-1; no reliable D call. The germline V and J ends were trimmed by 5 bases and 9 bases, with 13 bases remaining between them. This CDR3 contains 12 residues. Germline V gene sequence: CDR1 SGHAT, CDR2 FQNNGV. The CDR3 nucleotides are TGTGCCAGCAGCCTTCTATTCGACAAAGCTTTCTTT. Protein product: CASSLLFDKAFF. The variable domain in full, completed from reference TRBV11-2 and TRBJ1-1, reads EAGVAQSPRYKIIEKRQSVAFWCNPISGHATLYWYQQILGQGPKLLIQFQNNGVVDDSQLPKDRFSAERLKGVDSTLKIQPAKLEDSAVYLCASSLLFDKAFFGQGTRLTVV.

This clone came up a few times. This chain connects TRBV9 to TRBJ2-1, with no clear D. The CDR3 length is 17 residues. V was clipped by 1 base and J by 3 bases, with 17 bases between them. CDR1 is SGDLS, CDR2 YYNGEE, per germline. The CDR3 protein is CASSVWDRADNYNEQFF. CDR3 bases: TGTGCCAGCAGCGTATGGGATCGGGCAGACAACTACAATGAGCAGTTCTTC.

The J gene is TRBJ1-4, the V gene TRBV5-6; weak D call: TRBD1 (5 bases). There are 15 residues in the CDR3. The germline V gene has CDR1 SGHDT and CDR2 YYEEEE. V was clipped by 2 bases and J by 5 bases, with 13 bases between them. The CDR3 protein is CASSFVTGGNEKLFF. The CDR3, as DNA: TGTGCCAGCAGCTTTGTCACGGGGGGAAATGAAAAACTGTTTTTT.

CDR3 coding DNA: TGTGCCAGCAGCTTAGCGTACGGGAACTATGGCTACACCTTC. It specifies CASSLAYGNYGYTF. The chain carries TRBV11-2 and TRBJ1-2; D ambiguous. CDR3 length: 14 residues. The V end lost 1 base, the J end lost 2 bases, and 8 bases lay between the germline ends. The germline gives CDR1 SGHAT, CDR2 FQNNGV.

Comments on this clone: The final CDR3 position lacks the conserved phenylalanine or tryptophan, pointing to a likely read error. The chain carries TRBV15 and TRBJ1-6; maybe TRBD1 (5 bases). Germline values: CDR1 LNHNV, CDR2 YYDKDF (reference sequence). This CDR3 has 13 residues. The germline V and J ends were trimmed by 1 base and 9 bases, with 7 bases remaining between them. The CDR3 loop reads CATSRGQLSPLHL. As DNA, the CDR3 is TGTGCCACCAGCAGAGGACAGCTTTCACCCCTCCACCTT.

The V gene is TRBV7-9, the J gene TRBJ2-7; 12 bases are shared with TRBD1. This CDR3 is 15 amino acids long. Germline CDR1 is SEHNR and CDR2 is FQNEAQ (reference sequence). Trimming took 3 bases from V and 7 from J; bases not matched to a gene: 7. This chain's CDR3 is CASSFTRDRGREQYF. Written as DNA, the CDR3 is TGTGCCAGCAGCTTTACTCGGGACAGGGGGCGAGAGCAGTACTTC.